The 6 T cell receptor beta chains below all came from one sample that was sequenced in a study of blood T cell repertoires in COVID-19 (dated by TCRdb to the early 2020s). The library was generated by the immunoSEQ multiplex PCR assay. Sourced from immuneACCESS, this table was stored by TCRdb with only in-frame sequences that have V and J called. A share of the clones is absent; for the studies checked, an unresolved V gene accounts for under half, and the remainder has no known explanation. The sample records tens of thousands of clones, about nine tenths of which are singletons. Under 0.8% of the sample is in the top ten clones. Sequencing input: peripheral blood. These receptors all come from a woman of 80 years or more with acute or convalescent COVID-19.

The V and J genes are TRBV5-1 and TRBJ1-2; 8 bases match TRBD1. This CDR3 is 15 amino acids long. The V gene's germline CDR1 is SGHRS and CDR2 YFSETQ. V shed 0 bases, J shed 8 bases, and the junction held 9 bases outside the gene matches. CDR3: CASSLEVRGRGGYTF. DNA of the CDR3: TGCGCCAGCAGCTTGGAGGTCAGGGGGCGAGGCGGCTACACCTTC.

The rearrangement links TRBV11-1 to TRBJ2-7; 10 bases match TRBD2. The germline V gene has CDR1 SGHAT and CDR2 FQDESV (reference sequence). The CDR3 is made up of 13 amino acids. Losses at the gene ends were 5 bases for V and 3 bases for J; bases not matched to a gene: 1. The CDR3 loop reads CASSQRGGYEQYF. CDR3 DNA: TGTGCCAGCAGCCAGCGGGGGGGCTACGAGCAGTACTTC. Together with reference TRBV11-1 and TRBJ2-7, the CDR3 gives the full variable domain: EAEVAQSPRYKITEKSQAVAFWCDPISGHATLYWYRQILGQGPELLVQFQDESVVDDSQLPKDRFSAERLKGVDSTLKIQPAELGDSAMYLCASSQRGGYEQYFGPGTRLTVT.

V usage is TRBV5-1 and J usage is TRBJ2-1, with D possibly matching TRBD2 (6 bases). Germline lookup yields CDR1 SGHRS and CDR2 YFSETQ. Deletions cut 2 bases from V and 1 base from J, with 13 bases between. This CDR3 contains 16 residues. The chain's CDR3 is CASSFRGDVSYNEQFF. The CDR3, as DNA: TGCGCCAGCAGCTTTCGCGGGGATGTTTCCTACAATGAGCAGTTCTTC.

This rearrangement joins TRBV28 to TRBJ2-1, with 10 bases identical to TRBD2. CDR3 length: 16 amino acids. Germline values: CDR1 MDHEN, CDR2 SYDVKM. V was pared by 6 bases and J by 4 bases, with 9 bases of the junction left unmatched. The CDR3 region has the DNA TGTGCCAGCAGATACAGGACTAGCGGACCTTACAATGAGCAGTTCTTC. It is translated as CASRYRTSGPYNEQFF.

The chain joins TRBV6-5 to TRBJ1-6, with TRBD1 as a possible D gene (6 bases). This CDR3 is built from 15 residues. Trimming left V 2 bases short and J 4 bases short, with 9 bases between. Germline V gene data show CDR1 as MNHEY and CDR2 as SVGAGI. CDR3 in amino acids: CASSYQDRYNSPLHF. CDR3 nucleotide sequence: TGTGCCAGCAGTTACCAGGACAGATATAATTCACCCCTCCACTTT.

The CDR3 region is CASSSGQGTDTQYF. The CDR3, as DNA: TGTGCCAGCAGCAGCGGACAGGGCACAGATACGCAGTATTTT. The rearrangement joins TRBV9 to TRBJ2-3, with 7 positions matching TRBD1. From germline, CDR1 is SGDLS and CDR2 YYNGEE. The ends lost 4 bases at V and 1 base at J; junction bases unmatched: 3. CDR3 length: 14 amino acids. The entire variable domain, with the rest obtained from reference TRBV9 and TRBJ2-3, is as follows: DSGVTQTPKHLITATGQRVTLRCSPRSGDLSVYWYQQSLDQGLQFLIQYYNGEERAKGNILERFSAQQFPDLHSELNLSSLELGDSALYFCASSSGQGTDTQYFGPGTRLTVL.